This record looks at one TCR beta chain sequence and its context. Its antigen is unknown. Germline CDR1 and CDR2: SGHRS and YFSETQ. The CDR3 runs 14 residues. Trimming removed 4 bases at V and 1 base at J, with 10 bases between. The data are from a study of lymphopenia after photon versus proton radiotherapy. Study results and caveats: Relative stability marked proton patients; photon patients lost diversity and naive cells. Authors raise, but do not show, better survival with proton therapy. Oligoclonal CD8+ Temra expansion after nadir drove photon patients' diversity drop. Larger post-nadir TCR diversity loss correlated inversely with survival in deceased patients.

Produced via immunoSEQ multiplex PCR; TCRdb's table is partial and in-frame only. The sample has 15,000 to 20,000 clones; around 84% are singletons. V and J are TRBV5-1 and TRBJ2-3, with D possibly being TRBD1 or TRBD2 (5 bases each). The source was peripheral blood, collected from a patient treated with proton-based radiotherapy. The receptor comes from a man between 65 and 80 years old with pancreatic cancer. The DNA of the CDR3 is TGCGCCAGCAGCCCGGGACCCGGCACAGATACGCAGTATTTT. Protein sequence: CASSPGPGTDTQYF.